The 18 T cell receptor beta chains below were found in one sample sequenced in a study of spatial heterogeneity in lung cancer. Via MiXCR, TCRdb re-called the 5' RACE reads, giving one row per CDR3 protein. The sample has roughly 48,000 distinct CDR3 sequences, approximately 5% seen once. Sample time point: sample taken at primary tumor resection. Material for sequencing was whole RNA from tumor, nontumor lung or frozen PBMC, left unsorted. Material: PBMCs, obtained at surgery. Source of these receptors: a male donor with early-stage non-small cell lung cancer.

This clonotype was counted at least ten times. The J gene is TRBJ1-4, the V gene TRBV20-1; TRBD1 might be the D (6 bases). This CDR3 is built from 13 residues. V was shortened by 2 bases and J by 7 bases, with 11 bases between the two germline ends. Germline V gives CDR1 DFQATT, CDR2 SNEGSKA (reference sequence). DNA of the CDR3: TGCAGTGCTAGAACAGGGTTTGGTGAAAAACTGTTTTTT. Translation gives CSARTGFGEKLFF.

This clonotype was counted many times. In nucleotides, the CDR3 is TGCGCCAGCAGCAGGTCTGGACAGCAGAATTCACCCCTCCACTTT. Protein: CASSRSGQQNSPLHF. This chain uses TRBV5-1 with TRBJ1-6; maybe TRBD1 (6 bases). Germline V gene lookup returns CDR1 SGHRS and CDR2 YFSETQ. Trimming left V 4 bases short and J 7 bases short, with 15 bases between. CDR3 length: 15 amino acids.

This clonotype was recorded at least ten times. The chain carries TRBV20-1 and TRBJ2-3, with D unclear. Germline CDR1 DFQATT, CDR2 SNEGSKA (reference sequence). The CDR3 is 10 residues long. Deletions cut 0 bases from V and 5 bases from J, with 0 bases between. CDR3 nucleotide sequence: TGCAGTGCTAGAGAAGATACGCAGTATTTT. It is translated as CSAREDTQYF.

This clonotype has only a few counts. The chain combines TRBV14 with TRBJ2-5; D uncertain. Trimming took off 1 base at V and 5 bases at J, with 5 bases between the two ends. The CDR3 has 12 amino acids. From germline, CDR1 is SGHDN and CDR2 FVKESK. The CDR3 loop reads CASSQVWETQYF. The CDR3 DNA follows: TGTGCCAGCAGCCAAGTTTGGGAGACCCAGTACTTC. The full variable domain, with the rest looked up from reference TRBV14 and TRBJ2-5, is EAGVTQFPSHSVIEKGQTVTLRCDPISGHDNLYWYRRVMGKEIKFLLHFVKESKQDESGMPNNRFLAERTGGTYSTLKVQPAELEDSGVYFCASSQVWETQYFGPGTRLLVL.

This clonotype showed up many times. This chain uses TRBV29-1 with TRBJ2-7; possibly TRBD1 for D (6 bases). Germline CDR1 reads SQVTM; CDR2 reads ANQGSEA. V lost 0 bases, J lost 6 bases, and 12 bases lay in between. The CDR3 loop spans 13 amino acids. The CDR3 bases are TGCAGCGTTGAAGAAATTCCAGGGGTCGAGCAGTACTTC. Protein: CSVEEIPGVEQYF.

This clonotype was found many times. J is TRBJ1-1 and V is TRBV7-8, with 9 bases that match TRBD1. V gave up 4 bases and J gave up 4 bases; unmatched junction bases: 13. The CDR3 spans 17 residues. Germline V CDR1 and CDR2: SGHVS, FQNEAQ. The CDR3 reads CASSSGQGLKAGTEAFF. As DNA, the CDR3 is TGTGCCAGCAGCTCAGGACAGGGGCTAAAAGCAGGCACTGAAGCTTTCTTT.

This clonotype was detected ten times or more. V and J are TRBV7-9 and TRBJ2-2; no firm D call. The CDR3 loop spans 13 amino acids. Trimming left V 5 bases short and J 7 bases short, with 11 bases between. Germline V gene lookup returns CDR1 SEHNR and CDR2 FQNEAQ (reference sequence). In DNA, the CDR3 is TGTGCCAGCAGCCCCACTACTTTCGGGGAGCTGTTTTTT. This gives the protein CASSPTTFGELFF.

This clonotype occurred many times. This chain joins TRBV4-3 and TRBJ2-1; the match to TRBD1 covers 11 bases. Germline V gives CDR1 LGHNA, CDR2 YSLEER. The CDR3 is made up of 16 amino acids. Germline trimming cut 2 bases from V and 6 bases from J; bases unmatched to any gene: 6. The CDR3 reads CASSQLTGTGGNEQFF. The CDR3 DNA sequence: TGCGCCAGCAGCCAACTAACCGGGACAGGGGGCAATGAGCAGTTCTTC.

The sample holds many counts of this clonotype. The rearrangement joins TRBV6-5 to TRBJ2-5; possibly TRBD2 for D (7 bases). V shed 8 bases and J shed 1 base, with 11 bases lying between them. This CDR3 spans 13 amino acids. Germline V gene sequence: CDR1 MNHEY, CDR2 SVGAGI. CDR3 protein: CASGGAAQETQYF. The CDR3 DNA reads as TGTGCCAGCGGGGGGGCGGCCCAAGAGACCCAGTACTTC.

This clonotype has at least ten counts. CDR3 nucleotide sequence: TGCGCCAGCAGCCCCCAAGGGACAGACAATCAGCCCCAGCATTTT. Protein product: CASSPQGTDNQPQHF. The chain joins TRBV5-1 to TRBJ1-5; 7 positions match TRBD1. With 4 bases clipped from V and 3 bases from J, the junction kept 7 bases outside the gene matches. CDR3 size: 15 residues. The V gene's germline CDR1 is SGHRS and CDR2 YFSETQ. The full variable domain, completed using reference TRBV5-1 and TRBJ1-5, is KAGVTQTPRYLIKTRGQQVTLSCSPISGHRSVSWYQQTPGQGLQFLFEYFSETQRNKGNFPGRFSGRQFSNSRSEMNVSTLELGDSALYLCASSPQGTDNQPQHFGDGTRLSIL.

In its sample, this clonotype was seen many times. This sequence joins TRBV28 and TRBJ1-2, with D possibly matching TRBD1 (6 bases). V lost 5 bases to trimming and J lost 0 bases, with 13 bases between them. CDR1 and CDR2 from the germline V gene are MDHEN and SYDVKM. CDR3 size: 15 residues. CDR3 sequence reads: CASSPEGGPNYGYTF. The CDR3, as DNA: TGTGCCAGCAGTCCCGAGGGGGGACCTAACTATGGCTACACCTTC.

This clonotype was detected only a few times. V usage is TRBV6-5 and J usage is TRBJ2-1; tentatively, D is TRBD2 (6 bases). Germline CDR1 MNHEY, CDR2 SVGAGI. There are 12 residues in the CDR3. Trimming removed 6 bases at V and 5 bases at J, with 8 bases between. The CDR3 reads CASRRGDNEQFF. CDR3 bases: TGTGCCAGCAGACGCGGGGACAATGAGCAGTTCTTC.

This clonotype was detected many times. This chain connects TRBV7-2 to TRBJ2-3; 14 bases fit TRBD2. Trimming at V came to 7 bases and at J to 5 bases, leaving 8 bases not matched to a gene. From germline, CDR1 is SGHTA and CDR2 FQGNSA. This CDR3 contains 16 residues. CDR3 sequence: CASIIGLAGGLDTQYF. In DNA form, the CDR3 reads TGTGCCAGCATCATAGGACTAGCGGGAGGATTAGATACGCAGTATTTT.

Ten or more counts support this clonotype. The chain carries TRBV12-3 or TRBV12-4 and TRBJ1-1, with D uncertain. With 1 base removed from V and 1 base from J, the gap between germline ends came to 7 bases. The CDR3 runs 14 residues. The CDR3 protein is CASSLVSGNTEAFF. The CDR3, as DNA: TGTGCCAGCAGTTTAGTTTCAGGGAACACTGAAGCTTTCTTT.

This clonotype has at least ten counts. This chain uses TRBV19 with TRBJ2-7; D gene uncertain. Germline loops: CDR1 LNHDA, CDR2 SQIVND (reference sequence). Trimming left V 4 bases short and J 0 bases short, with 10 bases between. This CDR3 comprises 14 residues. The CDR3 is CASSRQKSSYEQYF. The CDR3 DNA sequence: TGTGCCAGTAGTAGGCAGAAAAGCTCCTACGAGCAGTACTTC.

There are a few counts of this clonotype. The chain carries TRBV25-1 and TRBJ1-2; tentatively, D is TRBD1 (6 bases). Germline loops: CDR1 MGHDK, CDR2 SYGVNS. V lost 10 bases, J lost 7 bases, and 19 bases lay in between. This CDR3 has 13 amino acids. The CDR3 DNA is TGTGCCATCGGTCCAACAGGGAATACTGGCTACACCTTC. Translation: CAIGPTGNTGYTF.

This clonotype turned up a few times. V gene TRBV27 combines with J gene TRBJ2-1, with 10 bases fitting TRBD1. Germline values: CDR1 MNHEY, CDR2 SMNVEV (reference sequence). The CDR3 is 15 residues long. J lost 6 bases, V lost 1 base, and 3 bases had no gene match. CDR3 region: CASSLWTGGGNEQFF. The DNA of the CDR3 is TGTGCCAGCAGTTTATGGACAGGGGGGGGCAATGAGCAGTTCTTC.

This clonotype was counted at least ten times. J is TRBJ2-1 and V is TRBV29-1; a weak D match, TRBD2 (6 bases). Per the germline V gene, CDR1 is SQVTM and CDR2 is ANQGSEA. The CDR3 consists of 14 residues. Trimming removed 1 base at V and 5 bases at J, with 12 bases between. CDR3 DNA: TGCAGCGTTGAAGTAGGGATAGCGGACAATGAGCAGTTCTTC. This sequence encodes CSVEVGIADNEQFF.